The 5 T cell receptor beta chains below all came from one sample that was sequenced in a study of cytomegalovirus exposure and HLA in healthy donors. TCRdb keeps only in-frame clones here, not all; method: immunoSEQ multiplex PCR. The table shows 150,000 or so clones, with just under 90% occurring only once. The source material was PBMCs. The receptors were gathered from a woman in her 30s in good health and CMV-seropositive.

The rearrangement links TRBV11-3 to TRBJ2-1, with D unclear. The CDR3 sequence is 14 residues long. Trimming stripped 1 base from V and 9 bases from J, with 13 bases between. The germline V gene has CDR1 SGHNT and CDR2 YENEEA. The CDR3 coding sequence is TGTGCCAGCAGCTTAGGCCCCGCCCTGAGTGAGCAGTTCTTC. Translation: CASSLGPALSEQFF.

J is TRBJ2-2 and V is TRBV28; 8 bases line up with TRBD1. Germline values: CDR1 MDHEN, CDR2 SYDVKM. Trimming removed 7 bases from V and 4 bases from J; junction bases left unmatched: 23. The CDR3 is 20 amino acids. CDR3 loop: CASTTANSTGQGWSTGELFF. The CDR3 DNA reads TGTGCCAGCACAACAGCCAACAGTACAGGACAGGGATGGTCCACCGGGGAGCTGTTTTTT.

DNA of the CDR3: TGTGCCAGCAGTCGATTCGGAGGGGGCGTCCGACAGCCCCAGCATTTT. Its translation is CASSRFGGGVRQPQHF. The chain employs TRBV28 and TRBJ1-5; 7 nucleotides align to TRBD1. This CDR3 spans 16 amino acids. CDR1 and CDR2 from the germline V gene are MDHEN and SYDVKM. Germline trimming cut 5 bases from V and 7 bases from J; bases unmatched to any gene: 14.

This chain's CDR3 is CASSLGGISSYEQYF. The DNA of the CDR3 is TGTGCCAGCAGCTTAGGTGGCATCAGCTCCTACGAGCAGTACTTC. The genes are TRBV7-2 and TRBJ2-7; D gene ambiguous. The CDR3 covers 15 residues. V dropped 1 base and J dropped 0 bases, with 10 bases sitting between them. Germline loops: CDR1 SGHTA, CDR2 FQGNSA.

The V and J genes are TRBV11-2 and TRBJ1-2, with TRBD1 as a possible D gene (5 bases). This CDR3 region has 15 residues. CDR1 and CDR2 (germline): SGHAT, FQNNGV. V lost 8 bases to trimming and J lost 8 bases, with 24 bases between them. CDR3 in amino acids: CASGQYVGAGNGYTF. DNA for the CDR3: TGTGCCAGCGGACAATACGTTGGGGCAGGGAACGGCTACACCTTC.